The 23 T cell receptor beta chains below all came from one sample that was sequenced in a study of cytomegalovirus exposure and HLA in healthy donors. With 60 Vbeta and 13 Jbeta primers, the PCR was carried out. Assay: immunoSEQ multiplex PCR; the TCRdb copy retains only in-frame clones and omits some. The profile covers 65,000 to 85,000 clones, with approximately 84% appearing a single time and 2.4% taken by the ten largest. Sequencing input: PBMCs. The source of these receptors is a woman aged 45-60 years in good health and CMV-seronegative.

The rearrangement joins TRBV10-2 to TRBJ2-1; 11 nucleotides match TRBD1. The CDR3 loop spans 17 amino acids. Germline V gives CDR1 WSHSY, CDR2 SAAADI. V shed 3 bases and J 7 bases; nucleotides not matched to a gene: 11. The CDR3 sequence: CASSEGADRGRRNEQFF. The CDR3 region has the DNA TGCGCCAGCAGTGAAGGAGCGGACAGGGGGCGCAGGAATGAGCAGTTCTTC.

This clone was seen a handful of times. The gene calls are TRBV9 and TRBJ2-1, with 8 bases aligning to TRBD1. Germline CDR1 and CDR2: SGDLS and YYNGEE. This CDR3 is built from 15 residues. V was pared by 0 bases and J by 7 bases, with 6 bases of the junction left unmatched. CDR3 sequence: CASSVGTGNWNEQFF. Written as DNA, the CDR3 is TGTGCCAGCAGCGTAGGGACAGGGAATTGGAATGAGCAGTTCTTC.

V and J are TRBV5-4 and TRBJ1-2; D is possibly TRBD1 (6 bases). CDR3 size: 15 residues. The germline CDR1 and CDR2 sequences are SGHNT and YYREEE (reference sequence). Trimming shortened V by 0 bases and J by 1 base, and 10 bases separated the two germline ends. The CDR3 region is CASSLGGTNNYGYTF. CDR3 nucleotides: TGTGCCAGCAGCTTGGGAGGGACAAATAACTATGGCTACACCTTC.

CDR3 nucleotide sequence: TGTGCCAGCAGCTCGGGGATCTACGAGCAGTACTTC. Its protein product is CASSSGIYEQYF. The chain links TRBV7-2 to TRBJ2-7; D perhaps matches TRBD2 (5 bases). The CDR3 covers 12 residues. Germline V gene sequence: CDR1 SGHTA, CDR2 FQGNSA. Trimming removed 4 bases at V and 3 bases at J, with 7 bases between.

The rearrangement uses TRBV5-5 and TRBJ1-1; D gene uncertain. Looked up from germline, CDR1 is SGHKS and CDR2 is YYEKEE (reference sequence). The CDR3 consists of 15 residues. Trimming took off 0 bases at V and 1 base at J, with 10 bases between the two ends. In nucleotides, the CDR3 is TGTGCCAGCAGCTTGGAAGGCCACAGGAACACTGAAGCTTTCTTT. Encoded protein: CASSLEGHRNTEAFF.

The chain joins TRBV28 to TRBJ1-3, with D uncertain. The V end was cut by 1 base, the J end by 1 base, with 11 bases between. The CDR3 is 16 amino acids. CDR1 MDHEN and CDR2 SYDVKM come from the germline V gene. As DNA, the CDR3 is TGTGCCAGCAGTTTATCTTCCCGGGTTTCTGGAAACACCATATATTTT. Its protein is CASSLSSRVSGNTIYF.

Written as DNA, the CDR3 is TGCGCCAGCAGAACCGGGACAGGGGGTTCGAATGAGCAGTTCTTC. It yields the protein CASRTGTGGSNEQFF. This chain joins TRBV5-1 and TRBJ2-1; 11 nucleotides align to TRBD1. V shed 5 bases and J 7 bases; nucleotides not matched to a gene: 8. The CDR3 has 15 residues. From germline, CDR1 is SGHRS and CDR2 YFSETQ.

The chain joins TRBV7-9 to TRBJ1-4; D is possibly TRBD1 (6 bases). The germline V gene has CDR1 SEHNR and CDR2 FQNEAQ (reference sequence). V was trimmed by 4 bases and J by 7 bases, leaving 10 bases between them. This CDR3 has 13 amino acids. CDR3 sequence: CASSSQGSEKLFF. CDR3 nucleotides: TGTGCCAGCAGCTCACAGGGTAGTGAAAAACTGTTTTTT.

This rearrangement joins TRBV27 to TRBJ2-7; D is perhaps TRBD1 (5 bases). V gave up 6 bases and J gave up 0 bases, with 12 bases separating them. The CDR3 has 14 amino acids. CDR1 is MNHEY, CDR2 SMNVEV, per germline (reference sequence). The CDR3: CASSSSGFSYEQYF. The CDR3 nucleotides read TGTGCCAGCAGCTCGTCAGGGTTCTCCTACGAGCAGTACTTC.

This clone showed up just a few times. The chain couples TRBV7-3 to TRBJ2-6; D possibly corresponds to TRBD1 (5 bases). This CDR3 contains 15 residues. Germline CDR1 and CDR2: SGHTA and FQGTGA. Trimming removed 3 bases at V and 2 bases at J, with 8 bases between. In DNA form, the CDR3 reads TGTGCCAGCAGCTTTCCAGGGACTGGGGCCAACGTCCTGACTTTC. This sequence encodes CASSFPGTGANVLTF. The variable domain in full, with the rest retrieved from reference TRBV7-3 and TRBJ2-6, is GAGVSQTPSNKVTEKGKYVELRCDPISGHTALYWYRQSLGQGPEFLIYFQGTGAADDSGLPNDRFFAVRPEGSVSTLKIQRTERGDSAVYLCASSFPGTGANVLTFGAGSRLTVL.

The chain combines TRBV7-9 with TRBJ2-1; 7 bases align to TRBD1. The germline V gene encodes CDR1 SEHNR and CDR2 FQNEAQ (reference sequence). Germline trimming cut 5 bases from V and 4 bases from J; bases unmatched to any gene: 8. This CDR3 has 15 residues. The CDR3 region is CASSPDRIKYNEQFF. The CDR3 nucleotides read TGTGCCAGCAGCCCGGACAGGATCAAATACAATGAGCAGTTCTTC.

The chain links TRBV7-9 to TRBJ1-1; D gene uncertain. Germline assignment: CDR1 SEHNR and CDR2 FQNEAQ (reference sequence). The CDR3 sequence is 14 residues long. Trimming removed 2 bases at V and 3 bases at J, with 10 bases between. Here the CDR3 DNA reads TGTGCCAGCAGCTTAACCGGCGGGGACACTGAAGCTTTCTTT. Protein product: CASSLTGGDTEAFF.

This rearrangement joins TRBV4-2 to TRBJ1-1; no firm D call. The CDR3 spans 16 residues. From germline, CDR1 is LGHNA and CDR2 YNFKEQ. Deletions cut 3 bases from V and 4 bases from J, with 18 bases between. In nucleotides, the CDR3 is TGTGCCAGCAGCCACGGCCGGGTCCTCATCGTCACTGAAGCTTTCTTT. It translates to CASSHGRVLIVTEAFF.

V and J are TRBV7-2 and TRBJ1-3; maybe TRBD1 (6 bases). Germline V lookup: CDR1 SGHTA, CDR2 FQGNSA. This CDR3 has 15 amino acids. V was trimmed by 1 base and J by 0 bases, leaving 7 bases between them. CDR3 sequence (DNA): TGTGCCAGCAGCTTAGTCAGGGGCTCTGGAAACACCATATATTTT. It yields the protein CASSLVRGSGNTIYF.

The chain is built from TRBV14 and TRBJ1-1, with 8 bases fitting TRBD1. The CDR3 extends over 19 amino acids. Germline CDR1 is SGHDN and CDR2 is FVKESK. The V gene end was trimmed by 1 base and the J gene end by 5 bases; junction bases not matched to a gene: 18. The CDR3 protein is CASSQGLSGGWTGLTEAFF. Here the CDR3 DNA reads TGTGCCAGCAGCCAAGGGCTATCGGGTGGTTGGACAGGGTTGACTGAAGCTTTCTTT.

The chain carries TRBV29-1 and TRBJ2-5; 12 positions agree with TRBD1. V was clipped by 6 bases and J by 2 bases; unmatched bases: 13. Germline V lookup: CDR1 SQVTM, CDR2 ANQGSEA. The CDR3 sequence is 17 residues long. CDR3 residues: CSVESGTGGSVQETQYF. The CDR3 coding sequence is TGCAGCGTGGAATCCGGGACAGGGGGCTCGGTGCAAGAGACCCAGTACTTC.

The V gene is TRBV5-1, the J gene TRBJ2-2; 11 nucleotides align to TRBD2. The CDR3 contains 17 residues. The V segment lost 5 bases and the J segment 1 base; nucleotides outside the gene matches: 7. Germline V gene data show CDR1 as SGHRS and CDR2 as YFSETQ. This CDR3 reads CASRGTSGRQNTGELFF. CDR3 nucleotide sequence: TGCGCCAGCAGGGGTACTAGCGGGAGACAGAACACCGGGGAGCTGTTTTTT.

The rearrangement joins TRBV19 to TRBJ2-7, with 8 bases lining up with TRBD1. This CDR3 has 16 residues. CDR1 is LNHDA and CDR2 is SQIVND in the germline V gene (reference sequence). The ends lost 4 bases at V and 2 bases at J; junction bases unmatched: 10. The chain's CDR3 is CASSRGQAVGTYEQYF. CDR3 nucleotide sequence: TGTGCCAGTAGTAGGGGACAGGCGGTGGGGACCTACGAGCAGTACTTC.

The chain is built from TRBV6-6 and TRBJ1-1; 8 bases line up with TRBD1. This CDR3 has 13 amino acids. From germline, CDR1 is MNHNY and CDR2 SVGAGI (reference sequence). V lost 0 bases, J lost 7 bases, and 1 base stayed unmatched. As DNA, the CDR3 is TGTGCCAGCAGTTACTCGGACAGGGATGAAGCTTTCTTT. Translating gives CASSYSDRDEAFF.

CDR3 amino acids: CASSSRVNTIYF. CDR3 bases: TGTGCCAGCAGTTCCAGGGTAAACACCATATATTTT. This sequence joins TRBV6-6 and TRBJ1-3; the D gene is possibly TRBD1 (5 bases). Germline CDR1 reads MNHNY; CDR2 reads SVGAGI (reference sequence). V shed 4 bases and J shed 6 bases, with 7 bases lying between them. The CDR3 sequence is 12 residues long.

This clone was counted a few times. This chain connects TRBV6-5 to TRBJ1-5; tentatively, D is TRBD1 (5 bases). Per the germline V gene, CDR1 is MNHEY and CDR2 is SVGAGI. This CDR3 comprises 15 residues. Trimming took off 5 bases at V and 1 base at J, with 12 bases between the two ends. The CDR3 DNA follows: TGTGCCAGCAGTCAATCCCGACAGAGCAATCAGCCCCAGCATTTT. This codes for CASSQSRQSNQPQHF.

The V call is TRBV19, the J call TRBJ2-1; 10 nucleotides line up with TRBD2. This CDR3 is built from 16 residues. Per the germline V gene, CDR1 is LNHDA and CDR2 is SQIVND (reference sequence). With V trimmed by 0 bases and J by 5 bases, 4 bases remained unmatched. CDR3 DNA: TGTGCCAGTAGTATAGATCGGCTAGCGGGAGACAATGAGCAGTTCTTC. Its protein product is CASSIDRLAGDNEQFF.

The rearrangement uses TRBV5-1 and TRBJ1-5, with D tentatively TRBD1 (5 bases). This CDR3 contains 14 residues. CDR1 SGHRS and CDR2 YFSETQ come from the germline V gene. Trimming left V 0 bases short and J 7 bases short, with 11 bases between. The CDR3 here is CASSLGQGGQPQHF. The DNA for the CDR3 is TGCGCCAGCAGCTTGGGGCAGGGAGGGCAGCCCCAGCATTTT.